This record concerns one T cell receptor (beta chain) sequence. The sample belongs to a study of blood T cells in healthy people across ages. CDR3 length equals 13 residues. CDR1 is SQVTM and CDR2 is ANQGSEA in the germline V gene. Trimming took 6 bases from V and 7 from J; bases not matched to a gene: 6. It was with a sample-barcoded 5' primer and a J-beta primer mix that a second PCR of roughly 7 to 12 cycles was run. From the 5' RACE reads, TCRdb called clonotypes with MiXCR, one entry per CDR3 protein. The repertoire has just over 800,000 distinct CDR3 sequences, around 68% of them found once; the top ten carry about a quarter.

The sequencing input was blood. The chain recombines TRBV29-1 with TRBJ2-1; 10 bases are shared with TRBD1. The origin of this receptor is a man aged 30 to 45 in good health. The CDR3 DNA reads as TGCAGCGTCGACAGGGGGCTAGGGAATGAGCAGTTCTTC. This encodes CSVDRGLGNEQFF.